Listed below are T cell receptor beta chains from one sample, sequenced in a study of T cell changes during pregnancy in multiple sclerosis. Clones were sequenced by immunoSEQ multiplex PCR, and TCRdb holds only the in-frame ones, with some missing. This table has around 63,000 clones, about nine tenths appearing once. The starting material was peripheral blood, obtained after pregnancy. All receptors come from a female donor in good health, enrolled as a control in a pregnancy study. The CDR3 runs from the conserved cysteine through the conserved F or W. The D gene is left open where the match is weak. Clone size is shown for a subset of rows, as once, few, many or a class of expanded clone.

. | TRBJ2-7 | TRBV5-1 | . | CASSRDNYEQYF | TGCGCCAGCAGCCGAGACAACTACGAGCAGTACTTC
. | TRBJ2-3 | TRBV7-9 | TRBD1 | CASSLAAGQGQGTQYF | TGTGCCAGCAGCTTAGCGGCAGGACAGGGGCAAGGTACGCAGTATTTT
. | TRBJ1-4 | TRBV5-1 | . | CASSLGGLNEKLFF | TGCGCCAGCAGCTTGGGTGGCCTTAATGAAAAACTGTTTTTT
. | TRBJ1-5 | TRBV30 | . | CAWTGQSNQPQHF | TGTGCCTGGACCGGACAGTCCAATCAGCCCCAGCATTTT
. | TRBJ2-3 | TRBV25-1 | TRBD1 | CASSEGDRGTDTQYF | TGTGCCAGCAGTGAAGGGGACAGGGGAACAGATACGCAGTATTTT
. | TRBJ1-3 | TRBV10-2 | . | CASSESGEGNTIYF | TGCGCCAGCAGTGAGTCTGGGGAGGGCAACACCATATATTTT
. | TRBJ2-7 | TRBV11-3 | . | CASSPAGLTGEQYF | TGTGCCAGCAGCCCTGCTGGGCTAACTGGCGAGCAGTACTTC
. | TRBJ1-3 | TRBV9 | TRBD1 | CASSVGTGISGNTIYF | TGTGCCAGCAGCGTAGGGACAGGCATCTCTGGAAACACCATATATTTT
. | TRBJ2-1 | TRBV15 | TRBD2 | CATSRVRGGNNEQFF | TGTGCCACCAGCAGAGTTCGGGGGGGAAACAATGAGCAGTTCTTC
. | TRBJ1-5 | TRBV7-2 | TRBD1 | CASSPMTGNQPQHF | TGTGCCAGCAGCCCGATGACAGGGAATCAGCCCCAGCATTTT
. | TRBJ2-2 | TRBV15 | TRBD1 | CATSRWGTGEGGELFF | TGTGCCACCAGCAGATGGGGGACAGGGGAGGGCGGGGAGCTGTTTTTT
few | TRBJ1-1 | TRBV30 | . | CAWSVGAVGSEAFF | TGTGCCTGGAGTGTAGGGGCCGTGGGCTCTGAAGCTTTCTTT
. | TRBJ1-1 | TRBV7-8 | . | CASNVNRGNTEAFF | TGTGCCAGCAACGTTAATCGGGGGAACACTGAAGCTTTCTTT
. | TRBJ2-3 | TRBV7-2 | TRBD1 | CASTRFVGQVTDTQYF | TGTGCCAGCACCCGATTCGTGGGACAGGTCACAGATACGCAGTATTTT
. | TRBJ2-2 | TRBV7-9 | TRBD1 | CASSQLDRANTGELFF | TGTGCCAGCAGCCAGTTAGACAGGGCGAACACCGGGGAGCTGTTTTTT
. | TRBJ1-6 | TRBV4-1 | TRBD1 | CASSQDPGQANSPLHF | TGCGCCAGCAGCCAAGATCCGGGACAGGCCAATTCACCCCTCCACTTT
. | TRBJ2-1 | TRBV5-1 | TRBD2 | CASSLAGGAIYNEQFF | TGCGCCAGCAGCTTGGCCGGGGGGGCAATCTACAATGAGCAGTTCTTC